The 26 T cell receptor beta chains in this list originate from one sample, sequenced in a study of memory CD4+ T cells and cytomegalovirus serostatus. TCRdb's table, derived via immunoSEQ multiplex PCR, lists solely in-frame clones and lacks some. The sample records tens of thousands of clones, around 86% being singletons. Single viable CD3+CD4+CD8-CD45RO+ cells were sorted as the memory CD4+ T cells. The sequencing sample was made of memory CD4+ T cells from blood. These receptors all come from an adult in good health and CMV-seronegative.

This clone was recorded only once. The chain recombines TRBV6-1 with TRBJ2-1; 7 nucleotides line up with TRBD1. The CDR3 has 16 residues. The germline V gene has CDR1 MNHNS and CDR2 SASEGT. V was clipped by 4 bases and J by 0 bases; unmatched bases: 6. CDR3 loop: CASSGWTGGSYNEQFF. CDR3 coding DNA: TGTGCCAGCAGTGGATGGACAGGCGGCTCCTACAATGAGCAGTTCTTC.

This chain links TRBV18 with TRBJ1-4; D is ambiguous. In germline, CDR1 is KGHSH, CDR2 LQKENI. The CDR3 loop spans 12 amino acids. V was trimmed by 6 bases and J by 8 bases, leaving 10 bases between them. CDR3 sequence reads: CASSPNQEKLFF. For the CDR3, the DNA is TGTGCCAGCTCCCCGAACCAAGAAAAACTGTTTTTT.

The chain combines TRBV6-5 with TRBJ1-2; maybe TRBD1 (6 bases). This CDR3 has 12 amino acids. Per germline, CDR1 MNHEY and CDR2 SVGAGI. The V and J ends lost 9 bases and 4 bases respectively, with 12 bases between them. The DNA of the CDR3 is TGTGCCAGAAGGGGGGGGATCTATGGCTACACCTTC. Translating it yields CARRGGIYGYTF.

V gene TRBV10-3 combines with J gene TRBJ2-7, with D tentatively TRBD1 or TRBD2 (5 bases each). This CDR3 comprises 16 residues. Trimming stripped 5 bases from V and 3 bases from J, with 20 bases between. Germline V gene sequence: CDR1 ENHRY, CDR2 SYGVKD. Written as DNA, the CDR3 is TGTGCCATCAGTCCCACCGGGGCCGCAAGACACTACGAGCAGTACTTC. Protein: CAISPTGAARHYEQYF.

This sequence joins TRBV2 and TRBJ1-1; 7 bases are a match to TRBD1. The V gene end was trimmed by 9 bases and the J gene end by 4 bases; junction bases not matched to a gene: 2. Germline loops: CDR1 SNHLY, CDR2 FYNNEI. The CDR3 runs to 11 residues. The CDR3 region has the DNA TGTGCCAGTAGACAGGGCACTGAAGCTTTCTTT. Its protein product is CASRQGTEAFF.

This clone has a single count. The V and J genes are TRBV2 and TRBJ1-1; D is undetermined. The CDR3 runs 13 residues. The V end lost 5 bases, the J end lost 1 base, and 8 bases lay between the germline ends. The germline V gene has CDR1 SNHLY and CDR2 FYNNEI. The DNA for the CDR3 is TGTGCCAGCAGTTCGGACGGGAACACTGAAGCTTTCTTT. It codes for CASSSDGNTEAFF.

This chain uses TRBV7-9 with TRBJ2-7; the match to TRBD1 covers 7 bases. The CDR3 consists of 14 residues. Trimming cost V 3 bases and J 2 bases; bases outside gene matches: 4. Germline values: CDR1 SEHNR, CDR2 FQNEAQ (reference sequence). CDR3 amino acids: CASSFRDRTYEQYF. CDR3 bases: TGTGCCAGCAGCTTCCGGGACAGAACCTACGAGCAGTACTTC.

V is TRBV5-4 and J is TRBJ1-1, with D hard to call. The CDR3 extends over 15 amino acids. Between the trimmed V and J ends, which lost 2 bases and 0 bases, there was a span of 11 bases. In germline, CDR1 is SGHNT, CDR2 YYREEE (reference sequence). CDR3 sequence: CASSFDRGMNTEAFF. The CDR3 region has the DNA TGTGCCAGCAGCTTCGACCGAGGAATGAACACTGAAGCTTTCTTT.

This clone was seen only once. The chain combines TRBV11-1 with TRBJ2-3, with D possibly being TRBD2 (6 bases). Trimming removed 3 bases from V and 1 base from J, with 11 bases in between. Germline assignment: CDR1 SGHAT and CDR2 FQDESV (reference sequence). The CDR3 has 15 amino acids. The DNA of the CDR3 is TGTGCCAGCAGCTTCCGGGGGTGGGGCACAGATACGCAGTATTTT. This encodes CASSFRGWGTDTQYF.

V is TRBV5-1 and J is TRBJ2-2, with 9 bases fitting TRBD2. CDR3 size: 15 residues. V lost 5 bases and J lost 4; bases outside the gene matches: 6. Germline lookup yields CDR1 SGHRS and CDR2 YFSETQ. CDR3 sequence: CASRTASGTTGELFF. The DNA for the CDR3 is TGCGCCAGCAGGACGGCTAGCGGGACCACCGGGGAGCTGTTTTTT.

The chain recombines TRBV11-3 with TRBJ2-1, with TRBD2 matching 8 bases. The germline gives CDR1 SGHNT, CDR2 YENEEA. Trimming removed 5 bases from V and 6 bases from J; junction bases left unmatched: 6. The length of the CDR3 is 14 residues. CDR3 nucleotides: TGTGCCAGCAGCAAGGAGCTAGCGGGCAATGAGCAGTTCTTC. Protein product: CASSKELAGNEQFF. Complete variable domain (other parts from reference TRBV11-3 and TRBJ2-1): EAGVVQSPRYKIIEKKQPVAFWCNPISGHNTLYWYLQNLGQGPELLIRYENEEAVDDSQLPKDRFSAERLKGVDSTLKIQPAELGDSAVYLCASSKELAGNEQFFGPGTRLTVL.

The chain carries TRBV28 and TRBJ1-2; D is ambiguous. V lost 5 bases to trimming and J lost 4 bases, with 14 bases between them. The CDR3 is 14 residues long. Germline V gene lookup returns CDR1 MDHEN and CDR2 SYDVKM. The CDR3 region is CASSPYTPGYGYTF. The CDR3 DNA reads as TGTGCCAGCAGTCCCTACACACCAGGCTATGGCTACACCTTC.

V and J are TRBV25-1 and TRBJ2-1; D is possibly TRBD1 (5 bases). The CDR3 is 13 residues long. The germline V gene has CDR1 MGHDK and CDR2 SYGVNS. The V end lost 3 bases, the J end lost 10 bases, and 13 bases lay between the germline ends. The CDR3 nucleotides are TGTGCCAGCAGTGATCCGGGCCGGACAGAGCAGTTCTTC. Its translation: CASSDPGRTEQFF.

The genes are TRBV5-4 and TRBJ2-3; tentatively, D is TRBD2 (6 bases). There are 13 residues in the CDR3. Trimming took off 5 bases at V and 3 bases at J, with 10 bases between the two ends. Germline V gives CDR1 SGHNT, CDR2 YYREEE (reference sequence). The CDR3 DNA follows: TGTGCCAGCAGACGGGACTTAACAGATACGCAGTATTTT. Its protein is CASRRDLTDTQYF.

This rearrangement joins TRBV6-1 to TRBJ1-2, with TRBD1 matching over 8 bases. This CDR3 has 14 amino acids. In germline, CDR1 is MNHNS, CDR2 SASEGT. V lost 3 bases to trimming and J lost 4 bases; unmatched junction nucleotides: 4. Here the CDR3 DNA reads TGTGCCAGCAGTGACAGGGGGCAGATCTATGGCTACACCTTC. Amino acids: CASSDRGQIYGYTF.

This clone is judged medium-sized. The same CDR3 is also encoded by other DNA sequences in this sample. The V and J genes are TRBV2 and TRBJ1-6, with 9 bases identical to TRBD1. CDR3 length: 14 residues. Germline V lookup: CDR1 SNHLY, CDR2 FYNNEI. With 4 bases clipped from V and 9 bases from J, the junction kept 4 bases outside the gene matches. CDR3: CASSVGTGSSPLHF. The CDR3 nucleotides are TGTGCCAGCAGTGTTGGGACAGGGAGTTCACCCCTCCACTTT.

J is TRBJ2-1 and V is TRBV7-7; 7 positions agree with TRBD2. This CDR3 is 14 amino acids long. The trim removed 0 bases at V and 5 bases at J, leaving 1 base unmatched. Germline V CDR1 and CDR2: SSHAT, FNYEAQ (reference sequence). The chain's CDR3 is CASSLAGRDNEQFF. The CDR3 coding sequence is TGTGCCAGCAGCTTAGCAGGGAGGGACAATGAGCAGTTCTTC.

This chain links TRBV14 with TRBJ1-2; D gene unclear. V was clipped by 0 bases and J by 0 bases, with 8 bases between them. The CDR3 contains 15 residues. Germline-derived CDR1 and CDR2 are SGHDN and FVKESK. CDR3 sequence (DNA): TGTGCCAGCAGCCAAGATCGAGCAACTAACTATGGCTACACCTTC. It encodes CASSQDRATNYGYTF.

The chain couples TRBV21-1 to TRBJ2-5; no DNA check was done on the table's D call, TRBD2. TRBV21-1 corresponds to a pseudogene. This CDR3 has 13 amino acids. CDR3 nucleotides: TGTTTCTTGGGGCTAGCGGGACAAGAGACCCAGTACTTC. Translated, it gives CFLGLAGQETQYF.

This rearrangement joins TRBV5-1 to TRBJ2-7; 9 bases match TRBD2. Germline CDR1 and CDR2: SGHRS and YFSETQ. V dropped 4 bases and J dropped 2; count of bases not matched to a gene: 7. The CDR3 totals 15 residues. CDR3 bases: TGCGCCAGCAGCGGGGGTAGCGGGAGTGCCTACGAGCAGTACTTC. Its protein is CASSGGSGSAYEQYF.

The chain carries TRBV10-3 and TRBJ1-1, with D uncertain. The CDR3 totals 14 residues. V lost 0 bases to trimming and J lost 1 base, with 6 bases between them. Germline lookup yields CDR1 ENHRY and CDR2 SYGVKD. CDR3 residues: CAISESNRNTEAFF. Written as DNA, the CDR3 is TGTGCCATCAGTGAGTCGAACAGGAACACTGAAGCTTTCTTT.

This chain connects TRBV28 to TRBJ2-5; TRBD2 aligns across 10 bases. This CDR3 has 19 residues. The V and J ends lost 3 bases and 3 bases, in that order; junction bases with no gene match: 16. The germline CDR1 and CDR2 sequences are MDHEN and SYDVKM. The CDR3 region is CASSFRLAGEKVFKETQYF. The CDR3 DNA follows: TGTGCCAGCAGTTTTCGGCTAGCGGGAGAGAAGGTTTTCAAAGAGACCCAGTACTTC.

This sequence joins TRBV29-1 and TRBJ2-5, with a tentative D call TRBD2 (5 bases). This CDR3 region has 12 residues. Between the trimmed V and J ends, which lost 2 bases and 5 bases, there was a span of 9 bases. Germline V CDR1 and CDR2: SQVTM, ANQGSEA. The CDR3 DNA reads TGCAGCGTTGAACTAGCCGGCGAGACCCAGTACTTC. Translation gives CSVELAGETQYF. The full variable domain, rest sourced from reference TRBV29-1 and TRBJ2-5, is SAVISQKPSRDICQRGTSLTIQCQVDSQVTMMFWYRQQPGQSLTLIATANQGSEATYESGFVIDKFPISRPNLTFSTLTVSNMSPEDSSIYLCSVELAGETQYFGPGTRLLVL.

This rearrangement joins TRBV19 to TRBJ1-3; TRBD1 might be the D (5 bases). CDR3 length equals 15 residues. V lost 7 bases and J lost 0, with 13 bases in between. Germline V lookup: CDR1 LNHDA, CDR2 SQIVND (reference sequence). CDR3: CASNTGANSGNTIYF. The CDR3 DNA reads as TGTGCCAGTAATACCGGGGCAAACTCTGGAAACACCATATATTTT.

The V call is TRBV7-3, the J call TRBJ2-2; 8 bases agree with TRBD2. J was trimmed by 7 bases and V by 3 bases; bases with no gene match: 10. Germline V gene lookup returns CDR1 SGHTA and CDR2 FQGTGA. This CDR3 spans 16 amino acids. The CDR3 spells CASSFGRGGSHGELFF. In nucleotides, the CDR3 is TGTGCCAGCAGCTTCGGGAGGGGCGGTAGTCACGGGGAGCTGTTTTTT.

The V and J genes are TRBV7-9 and TRBJ1-2; D unclear. Trimming pared 1 base from V and 5 bases from J, leaving 8 bases between. This CDR3 spans 13 amino acids. Germline V gene lookup returns CDR1 SEHNR and CDR2 FQNEAQ (reference sequence). Written as DNA, the CDR3 is TGTGCCAGCAGCTTAGGAGGCAATTATGGCTACACCTTC. Translating gives CASSLGGNYGYTF.